The T cell receptor (beta chain) under discussion was sequenced for a study of blood T cells in healthy people across ages. Germline CDR1 and CDR2: MGHRA and YSYEKL. The CDR3 contains 16 residues. V was pared by 0 bases and J by 0 bases, with 10 bases between. Sample-barcoded 5' priming and a J-beta primer mix drove a second PCR of roughly 6 to 12 cycles. TCRdb passed the 5' RACE reads through MiXCR, listing each CDR3 protein once. The table records about 770,000 distinct CDR3 sequences, approximately 44% of them present only once. The clonotype was recovered from a man in his sixties in good health. The J gene is TRBJ2-3, the V gene TRBV4-1; D is ambiguous. Sequencing input: blood. CDR3 protein: CASSQEVAPSTDTQYF. The CDR3 region has the DNA TGCGCCAGCAGCCAAGAGGTGGCGCCTAGCACAGATACGCAGTATTTT.